The T cell receptor (beta chain) described here comes from a study of cytomegalovirus exposure and HLA in healthy donors. Whole-study context: Samples from HLA-typed donors yielded around 85 million unique TCRs in an early data release. Findings and limits, study-wide: Researchers left out some V segments, among them TRBV6-2 and TRBV6-3, as indistinguishable. Researchers reported from a later analysis that most CMV-associated TCR beta chains appeared HLA-restricted.

Concerning this clone itself: Antigen: not known.

V was trimmed by 3 bases and J by 3 bases, leaving 13 bases between them. Germline CDR1 SGHKS, CDR2 YYEKEE (reference sequence). The CDR3 spans 14 residues. Both 60 Vbeta primers and 13 Jbeta primers went into the PCR. Original processing notes: An analysis that came later counted roughly 87 million unique TCR beta chains, 9 million to 12 million shared. This table comes from immunoSEQ multiplex PCR, and its TCRdb copy is limited to in-frame clones, with some not included. For V, J and clone size, that table is used; D and trimming come from the DNA. The table lists about 120,000 clones, 80% of them singletons.

The sample consisted of PBMCs. The chain links TRBV5-5 to TRBJ2-7; possibly TRBD1 for D (5 bases). This TCR was sampled from a man over 45 in good health and CMV-seronegative. CDR3 protein: CASSSRQSFYEQYF. CDR3 nucleotide sequence: TGTGCCAGCAGCTCGAGACAGTCCTTCTACGAGCAGTACTTC.